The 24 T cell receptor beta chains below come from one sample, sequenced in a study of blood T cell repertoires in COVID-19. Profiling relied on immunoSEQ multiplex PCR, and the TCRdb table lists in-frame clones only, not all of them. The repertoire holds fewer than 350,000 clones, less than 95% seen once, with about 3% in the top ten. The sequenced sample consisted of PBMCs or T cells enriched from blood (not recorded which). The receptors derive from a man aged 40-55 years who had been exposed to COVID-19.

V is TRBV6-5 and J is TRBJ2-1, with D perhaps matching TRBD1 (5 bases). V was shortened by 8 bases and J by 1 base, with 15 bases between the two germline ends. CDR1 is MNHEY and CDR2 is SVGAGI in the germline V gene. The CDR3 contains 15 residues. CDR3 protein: CASGAEAYSYNEQFF. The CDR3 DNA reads TGTGCCAGCGGGGCAGAGGCCTATTCCTACAATGAGCAGTTCTTC.

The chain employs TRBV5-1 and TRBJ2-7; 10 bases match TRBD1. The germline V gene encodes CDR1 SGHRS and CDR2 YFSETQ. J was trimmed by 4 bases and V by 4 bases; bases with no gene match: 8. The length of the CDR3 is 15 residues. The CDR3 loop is CASSPDGTGVYEQYF. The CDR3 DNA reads TGCGCCAGCAGCCCGGATGGGACAGGGGTTTACGAGCAGTACTTC.

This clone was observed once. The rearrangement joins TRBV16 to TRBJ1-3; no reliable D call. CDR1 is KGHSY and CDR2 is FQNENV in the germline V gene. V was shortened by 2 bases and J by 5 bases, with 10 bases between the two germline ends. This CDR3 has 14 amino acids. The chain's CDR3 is CASSQTLTRNTIYF. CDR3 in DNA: TGTGCCAGCAGCCAAACTCTAACCAGAAACACCATATATTTT.

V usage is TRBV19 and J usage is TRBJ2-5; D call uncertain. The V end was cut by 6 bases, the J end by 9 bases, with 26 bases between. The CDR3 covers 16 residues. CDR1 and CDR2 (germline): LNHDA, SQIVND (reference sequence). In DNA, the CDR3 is TGTGCCAGTAGCGTATCCGCTAGAATCCCTGGTGCCTCCCAGTACTTC. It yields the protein CASSVSARIPGASQYF.

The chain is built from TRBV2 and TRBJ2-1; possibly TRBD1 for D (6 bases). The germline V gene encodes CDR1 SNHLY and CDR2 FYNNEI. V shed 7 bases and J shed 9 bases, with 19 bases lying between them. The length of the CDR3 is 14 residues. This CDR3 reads CASTSGEPASEQFF. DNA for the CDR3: TGTGCCAGCACTTCAGGGGAACCCGCTAGTGAGCAGTTCTTC.

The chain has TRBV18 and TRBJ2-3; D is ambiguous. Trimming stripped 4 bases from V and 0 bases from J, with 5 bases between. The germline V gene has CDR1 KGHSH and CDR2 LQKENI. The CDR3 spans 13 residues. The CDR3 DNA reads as TGTGCCAGCTCACGACTTAGCACAGATACGCAGTATTTT. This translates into CASSRLSTDTQYF.

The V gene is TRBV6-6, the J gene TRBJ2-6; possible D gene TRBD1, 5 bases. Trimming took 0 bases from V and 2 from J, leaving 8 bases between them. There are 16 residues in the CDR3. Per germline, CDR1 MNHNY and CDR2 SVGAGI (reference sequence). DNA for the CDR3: TGTGCCAGCAGTTACTCCTCAGGGACTGGGGCCAACGTCCTGACTTTC. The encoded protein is CASSYSSGTGANVLTF.

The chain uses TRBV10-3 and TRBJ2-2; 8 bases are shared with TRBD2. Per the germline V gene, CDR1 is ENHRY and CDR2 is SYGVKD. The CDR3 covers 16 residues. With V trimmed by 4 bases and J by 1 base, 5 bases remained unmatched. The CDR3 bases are TGTGCCATCAGTGTGGTAGCGGGACGGAACACCGGGGAGCTGTTTTTT. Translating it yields CAISVVAGRNTGELFF.

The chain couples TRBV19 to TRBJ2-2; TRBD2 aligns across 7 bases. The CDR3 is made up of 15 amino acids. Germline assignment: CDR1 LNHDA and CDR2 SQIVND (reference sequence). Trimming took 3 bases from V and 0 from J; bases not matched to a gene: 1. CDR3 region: CASSIAGANTGELFF. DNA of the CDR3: TGTGCCAGTAGTATCGCGGGGGCGAACACCGGGGAGCTGTTTTTT.

CDR3 in DNA: TGCGCCAGCAGCCTCTACAGGGGGTCAGCCTACGAGCAGTACTTC. It specifies CASSLYRGSAYEQYF. V is TRBV4-1 and J is TRBJ2-7, with 8 bases that match TRBD1. Germline V gene data show CDR1 as MGHRA and CDR2 as YSYEKL. V dropped 4 bases and J dropped 2; count of bases not matched to a gene: 7. This CDR3 spans 15 amino acids.

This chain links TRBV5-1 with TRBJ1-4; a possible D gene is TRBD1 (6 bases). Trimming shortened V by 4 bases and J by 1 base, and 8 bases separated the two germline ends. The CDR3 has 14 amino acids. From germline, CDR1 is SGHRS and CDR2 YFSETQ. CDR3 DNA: TGCGCCAGCAGCCCAGGGGAAACTAATGAAAAACTGTTTTTT. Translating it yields CASSPGETNEKLFF.

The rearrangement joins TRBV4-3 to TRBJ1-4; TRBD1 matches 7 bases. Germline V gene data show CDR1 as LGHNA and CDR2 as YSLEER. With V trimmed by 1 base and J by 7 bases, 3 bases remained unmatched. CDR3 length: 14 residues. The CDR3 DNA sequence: TGCGCCAGCAGCCAAGGAAACAGGGGTGAAAAACTGTTTTTT. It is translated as CASSQGNRGEKLFF.

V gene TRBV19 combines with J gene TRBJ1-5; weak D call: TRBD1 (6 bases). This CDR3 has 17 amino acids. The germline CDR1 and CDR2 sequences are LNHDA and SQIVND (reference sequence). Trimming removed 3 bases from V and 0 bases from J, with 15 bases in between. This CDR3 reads CASSIGLRTDSNQPQHF. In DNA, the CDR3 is TGTGCCAGTAGTATCGGCCTGAGGACAGATAGCAATCAGCCCCAGCATTTT.

CDR3 amino acids: CAWSPQLSGFTDTQYF. The CDR3 coding sequence is TGTGCCTGGAGTCCACAGCTGAGCGGTTTCACAGATACGCAGTATTTT. The J gene is TRBJ2-3, the V gene TRBV30, with D maybe TRBD2 (5 bases). V shed 2 bases and J shed 2 bases, with 17 bases lying between them. There are 16 residues in the CDR3. Germline CDR1 reads GTSNPN; CDR2 reads SVGIG (reference sequence).

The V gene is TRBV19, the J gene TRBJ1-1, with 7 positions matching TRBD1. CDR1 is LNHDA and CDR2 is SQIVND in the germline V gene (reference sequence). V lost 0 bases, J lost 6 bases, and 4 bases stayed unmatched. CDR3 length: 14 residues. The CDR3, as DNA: TGTGCCAGTAGTATAGAAGGGGGCAGGGCTGAAGCTTTCTTT. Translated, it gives CASSIEGGRAEAFF.

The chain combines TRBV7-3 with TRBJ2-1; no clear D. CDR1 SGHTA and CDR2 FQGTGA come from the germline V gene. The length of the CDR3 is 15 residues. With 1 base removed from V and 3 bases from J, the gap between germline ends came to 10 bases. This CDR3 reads CASSLMAANYNEQFF. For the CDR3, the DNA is TGTGCCAGCAGCTTAATGGCGGCGAACTACAATGAGCAGTTCTTC. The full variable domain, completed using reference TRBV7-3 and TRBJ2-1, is GAGVSQTPSNKVTEKGKYVELRCDPISGHTALYWYRQSLGQGPEFLIYFQGTGAADDSGLPNDRFFAVRPEGSVSTLKIQRTERGDSAVYLCASSLMAANYNEQFFGPGTRLTVL.

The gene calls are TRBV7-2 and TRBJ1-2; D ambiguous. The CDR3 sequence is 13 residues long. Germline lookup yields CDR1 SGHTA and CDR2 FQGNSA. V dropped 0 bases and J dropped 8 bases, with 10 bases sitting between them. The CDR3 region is CASSLATAGGYTF. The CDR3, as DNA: TGTGCCAGCAGCTTAGCCACAGCCGGAGGCTACACCTTC. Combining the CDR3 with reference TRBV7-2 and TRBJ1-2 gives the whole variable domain GAGVSQSPSNKVTEKGKDVELRCDPISGHTALYWYRQSLGQGLEFLIYFQGNSAPDKSGLPSDRFSAERTGGSVSTLTIQRTQQEDSAVYLCASSLATAGGYTFGSGTRLTVV.

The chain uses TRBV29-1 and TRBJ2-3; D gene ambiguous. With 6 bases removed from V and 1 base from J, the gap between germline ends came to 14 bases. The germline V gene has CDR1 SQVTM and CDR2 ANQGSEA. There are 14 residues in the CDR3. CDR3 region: CSVAAFAGTDTQYF. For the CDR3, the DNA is TGCAGCGTCGCCGCATTTGCAGGCACAGATACGCAGTATTTT.

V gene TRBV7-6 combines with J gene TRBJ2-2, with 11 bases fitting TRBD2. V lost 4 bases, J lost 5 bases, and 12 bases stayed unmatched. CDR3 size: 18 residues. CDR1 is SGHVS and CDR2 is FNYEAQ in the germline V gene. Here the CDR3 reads CASSSLLTSGRPTGELFF. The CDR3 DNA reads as TGTGCCAGCAGCTCCTTGCTTACTAGCGGGAGACCTACCGGGGAGCTGTTTTTT.

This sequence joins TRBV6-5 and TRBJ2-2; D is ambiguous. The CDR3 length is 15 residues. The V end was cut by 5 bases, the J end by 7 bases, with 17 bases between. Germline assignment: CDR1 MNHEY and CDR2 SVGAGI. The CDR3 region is CASSRDPMSGGELFF. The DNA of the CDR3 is TGTGCCAGCAGTCGCGATCCCATGAGTGGCGGGGAGCTGTTTTTT.

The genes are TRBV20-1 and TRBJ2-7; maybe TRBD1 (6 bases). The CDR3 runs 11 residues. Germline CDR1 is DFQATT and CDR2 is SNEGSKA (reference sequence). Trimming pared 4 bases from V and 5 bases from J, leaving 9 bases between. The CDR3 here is CSAKQGNEQYF. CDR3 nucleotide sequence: TGCAGTGCTAAACAGGGAAACGAGCAGTACTTC.

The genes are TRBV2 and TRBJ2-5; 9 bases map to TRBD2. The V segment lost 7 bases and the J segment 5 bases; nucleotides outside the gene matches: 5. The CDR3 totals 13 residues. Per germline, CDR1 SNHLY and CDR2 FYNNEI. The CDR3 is CASIAGDQETQYF. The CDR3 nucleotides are TGTGCCAGCATAGCGGGAGATCAGGAGACCCAGTACTTC.

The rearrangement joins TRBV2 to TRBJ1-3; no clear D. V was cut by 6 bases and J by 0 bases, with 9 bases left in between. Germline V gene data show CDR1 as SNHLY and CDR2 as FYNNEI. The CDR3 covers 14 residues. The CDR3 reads CASRQEDSGNTIYF. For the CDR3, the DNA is TGTGCCAGCAGGCAGGAGGACTCTGGAAACACCATATATTTT.

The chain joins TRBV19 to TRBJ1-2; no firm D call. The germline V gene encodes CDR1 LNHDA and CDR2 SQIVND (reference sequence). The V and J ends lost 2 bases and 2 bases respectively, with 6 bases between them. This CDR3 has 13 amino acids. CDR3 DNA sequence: TGTGCCAGTAGTATACAGGTCAACTATGGCTACACCTTC. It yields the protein CASSIQVNYGYTF.